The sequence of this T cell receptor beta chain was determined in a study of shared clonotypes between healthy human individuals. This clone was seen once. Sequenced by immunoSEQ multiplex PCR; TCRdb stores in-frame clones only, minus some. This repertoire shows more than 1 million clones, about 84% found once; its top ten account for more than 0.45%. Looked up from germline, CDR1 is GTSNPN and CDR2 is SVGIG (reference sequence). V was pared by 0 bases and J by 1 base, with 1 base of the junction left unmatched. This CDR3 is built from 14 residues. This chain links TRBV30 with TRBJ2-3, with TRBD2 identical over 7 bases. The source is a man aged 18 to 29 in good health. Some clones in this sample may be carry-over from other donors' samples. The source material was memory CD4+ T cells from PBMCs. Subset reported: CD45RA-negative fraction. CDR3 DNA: TGTGCCTGGAGTGTACGGGGGGGCACAGATACGCAGTATTTT. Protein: CAWSVRGGTDTQYF.